This is a list of T cell receptor beta chains from one sample in a study of shared clonotypes between healthy human individuals. Sequenced by immunoSEQ multiplex PCR; TCRdb stores in-frame clones only, minus some. The profile shows around 1.4 million clones, 98% of them singletons. The sample was naive CD4+ T cells sorted from blood. Receptor source: a man under 40 in good health. CDR3s include the opening cysteine and the closing phenylalanine or tryptophan. Rows give clone size only sometimes, using once, few, many, or a class for an expanded clone.

v_gene: TRBV6-1; abundance: NA; j_gene: TRBJ1-5; CDR3aa: CASSLTGQGQPQHF
v_gene: TRBV6-5; abundance: NA; j_gene: TRBJ1-5; CDR3aa: CASSFSDGRNQPQHF
v_gene: TRBV25-1; abundance: NA; j_gene: TRBJ2-4; CDR3aa: CASSESPTGIQYF
v_gene: TRBV18; abundance: once; j_gene: TRBJ1-4; CDR3aa: CASSPGTGFDEKLFF
v_gene: TRBV6-5; abundance: NA; j_gene: TRBJ2-2; CDR3aa: CASSYVTGLGELFF
v_gene: TRBV18; abundance: NA; j_gene: TRBJ1-1; CDR3aa: CASSPSTAAGAFF
v_gene: TRBV5-1; abundance: NA; j_gene: TRBJ2-2; CDR3aa: CASRWSGRGTGELFF
v_gene: TRBV27; abundance: NA; j_gene: TRBJ2-5; CDR3aa: CASSPLVNRETQYF
v_gene: TRBV5-5; abundance: NA; j_gene: TRBJ2-7; CDR3aa: CASSLWSGGAYEQYF
v_gene: TRBV5-1; abundance: NA; j_gene: TRBJ1-5; CDR3aa: CASSPGWGGNQPQHF
v_gene: TRBV15; abundance: NA; j_gene: TRBJ2-2; CDR3aa: CATSLYGGSNTGELFF
v_gene: TRBV7-2; abundance: NA; j_gene: TRBJ1-1; CDR3aa: CASSLEIRVTEAFF
v_gene: TRBV7-2; abundance: NA; j_gene: TRBJ2-7; CDR3aa: CASSLRPAGTYEQYF
v_gene: TRBV5-4; abundance: NA; j_gene: TRBJ2-3; CDR3aa: CASSFEVTDTQYF
v_gene: TRBV7-9; abundance: NA; j_gene: TRBJ1-1; CDR3aa: CASSLGQTMNTEAFF
v_gene: TRBV6-5; abundance: NA; j_gene: TRBJ2-5; CDR3aa: CASSYRSTQYF
v_gene: TRBV11-2; abundance: NA; j_gene: TRBJ2-7; CDR3aa: CASSLGSGSYEQYF
v_gene: TRBV20-1; abundance: NA; j_gene: TRBJ2-5; CDR3aa: CSAGGETQYF
v_gene: TRBV5-4; abundance: NA; j_gene: TRBJ1-3; CDR3aa: CASRPQGQGDTIYF
v_gene: TRBV15; abundance: NA; j_gene: TRBJ2-5; CDR3aa: CATSSERAGTKYF
v_gene: TRBV7-9; abundance: NA; j_gene: TRBJ2-7; CDR3aa: CASSLWLVSGRTGEQYF
v_gene: TRBV10-3; abundance: NA; j_gene: TRBJ1-3; CDR3aa: CATRSGNTIYF
v_gene: TRBV5-4; abundance: NA; j_gene: TRBJ2-1; CDR3aa: CASSLAGTPYNEQFF
v_gene: TRBV15; abundance: NA; j_gene: TRBJ2-1; CDR3aa: CATSRRMGSSYNEQFF
v_gene: TRBV14; abundance: NA; j_gene: TRBJ2-7; CDR3aa: CASSQRAGVIGEQYF
v_gene: TRBV7-9; abundance: NA; j_gene: TRBJ2-7; CDR3aa: CASSPGQYKYEQYF
v_gene: TRBV5-1; abundance: NA; j_gene: TRBJ2-7; CDR3aa: CASSLAGTSGTYEQYF
v_gene: TRBV11-2; abundance: NA; j_gene: TRBJ1-4; CDR3aa: CASSLALLEKLFF
v_gene: TRBV28; abundance: NA; j_gene: TRBJ2-1; CDR3aa: CASSLLPGVNEQFF
v_gene: TRBV9; abundance: once; j_gene: TRBJ2-1; CDR3aa: CASSVAPTSGMGEQFF
v_gene: TRBV30; abundance: NA; j_gene: TRBJ1-3; CDR3aa: CAWRRWGNTIYF
v_gene: TRBV5-1; abundance: NA; j_gene: TRBJ2-3; CDR3aa: CASRGTSGISTDTQYF
v_gene: TRBV9; abundance: NA; j_gene: TRBJ2-1; CDR3aa: CASSVSGTSGSYEQFF
v_gene: TRBV27; abundance: NA; j_gene: TRBJ1-5; CDR3aa: CASSMTGRGFQPQHF
v_gene: TRBV15; abundance: NA; j_gene: TRBJ2-1; CDR3aa: CATSRPLGTGVGNEQFF
v_gene: TRBV5-1; abundance: NA; j_gene: TRBJ2-6; CDR3aa: CASSRVLSGANVLTF
v_gene: TRBV7-8; abundance: NA; j_gene: TRBJ2-1; CDR3aa: CASSLVRRGRQYNEQFF
v_gene: TRBV5-1; abundance: NA; j_gene: TRBJ2-5; CDR3aa: CASSLGTSGLQETQYF
v_gene: TRBV11-2; abundance: NA; j_gene: TRBJ2-2; CDR3aa: CASRPPSDTGELFF
v_gene: TRBV19; abundance: NA; j_gene: TRBJ2-7; CDR3aa: CASSQLGSYEQYF
v_gene: TRBV7-3; abundance: once; j_gene: TRBJ2-3; CDR3aa: CASSPGDRDTQYF
v_gene: TRBV7-3; abundance: NA; j_gene: TRBJ2-1; CDR3aa: CASSLTKGVGGLSHNEQFF
v_gene: TRBV2; abundance: NA; j_gene: TRBJ2-7; CDR3aa: CASIGGTGTYEQYF
v_gene: TRBV29-1; abundance: NA; j_gene: TRBJ2-3; CDR3aa: CSPGVPTDTQYF
v_gene: TRBV7-6; abundance: NA; j_gene: TRBJ2-3; CDR3aa: CASMLAGRPDTQYF
v_gene: TRBV5-1; abundance: NA; j_gene: TRBJ1-1; CDR3aa: CARGCVAEAFF
v_gene: TRBV4-3; abundance: NA; j_gene: TRBJ1-2; CDR3aa: CASSQDTRVSYGYTF
v_gene: TRBV2; abundance: NA; j_gene: TRBJ2-1; CDR3aa: CASSGSSGPYNEQFF